This T cell receptor (beta chain) was retrieved from a study of PD-L1 blockade in urothelial cancer. About the research overall: Among blood samples, the median T cell count was around 150,000. The study, taken as a whole, reports: At the 3-week point, tumor-associated blood clones expanded more in durable-benefit patients.

Details on this clone: No antigen is known for it.

The assay was immunoSEQ multiplex PCR, and TCRdb's table has in-frame clones only and misses some. This sample has roughly 25,000 clones, with more than 70% found just once. V lost 6 bases and J 3 bases, leaving 6 bases between the germline ends. Germline CDR1 is MNHNS and CDR2 is SASEGT. CDR3 length: 12 amino acids. This sample's time point: peripheral blood 6 weeks after treatment start. The chain employs TRBV6-1 and TRBJ1-5; the D is unclear. This clonotype was sampled from a man aged 65 to 79 with urothelial cancer. Here the sequenced sample was PBMCs, taken around atezolizumab (anti-PD-L1) treatment. The CDR3 region has the DNA TGTGCCAGCAGAGAGCCCAATCAGCCCCAGCATTTT. Its protein is CASREPNQPQHF.